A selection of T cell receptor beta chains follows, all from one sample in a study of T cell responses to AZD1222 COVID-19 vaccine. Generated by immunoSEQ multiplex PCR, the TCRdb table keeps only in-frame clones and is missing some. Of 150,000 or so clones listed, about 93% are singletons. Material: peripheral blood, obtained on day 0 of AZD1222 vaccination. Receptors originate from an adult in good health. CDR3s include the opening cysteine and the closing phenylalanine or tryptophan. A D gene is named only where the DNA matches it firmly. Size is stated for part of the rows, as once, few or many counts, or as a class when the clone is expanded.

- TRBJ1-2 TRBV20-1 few CSASQAVNYGYTF TGCAGTGCTAGTCAGGCTGTTAACTATGGCTACACCTTC
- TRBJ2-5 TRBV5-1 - CASSSPDTQWTQYF TGCGCCAGCAGCTCCCCGGACACCCAGTGGACCCAGTACTTC
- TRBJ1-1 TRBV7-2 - CASSSLEVTEAFF TGTGCCAGCAGCTCCTTGGAGGTCACTGAAGCTTTCTTT
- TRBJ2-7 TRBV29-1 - CSVSTSSYEQYF TGCAGCGTTAGTACTTCCTCCTACGAGCAGTACTTC
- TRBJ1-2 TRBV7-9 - CASSSYPVKGVNYGYTF TGTGCCAGCAGCTCCTACCCAGTAAAAGGAGTTAACTATGGCTACACCTTC
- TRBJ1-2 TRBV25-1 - CASSPPGPYGYTF TGTGCCAGCAGTCCCCCAGGGCCCTATGGCTACACCTTC
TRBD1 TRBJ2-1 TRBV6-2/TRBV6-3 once CASSYLLSRDSLYNEQFF TGTGCCAGCAGTTACCTCCTCTCACGGGACAGCCTATACAATGAGCAGTTCTTC
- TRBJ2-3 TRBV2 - CAVRAGGGADTQYF TGTGCCGTGCGGGCGGGCGGCGGAGCCGATACGCAGTATTTT
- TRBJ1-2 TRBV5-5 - CASSLEAGYTF TGTGCCAGCAGCTTGGAAGCTGGCTACACCTTC
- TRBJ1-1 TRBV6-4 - CASNPQQLGTEAFF TGTGCCAGTAACCCACAGCAGCTGGGCACTGAAGCTTTCTTT
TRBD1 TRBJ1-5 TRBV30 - CAWSRGRSNQPQHF TGTGCCTGGAGTAGGGGGCGTAGCAATCAGCCCCAGCATTTT
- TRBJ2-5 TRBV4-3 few CASSPGGGGGETQYF TGCGCCAGCAGCCCAGGTGGAGGGGGCGGAGAGACCCAGTACTTC
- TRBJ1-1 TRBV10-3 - CATGTGEESFF TGTGCCACCGGGACCGGGGAGGAATCTTTCTTT
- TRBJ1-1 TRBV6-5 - CATLWEVDTEAFF TGTGCCACCCTTTGGGAGGTGGACACTGAAGCTTTCTTT
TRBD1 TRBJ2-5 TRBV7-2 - CASSFIGTGKETQYF TGTGCCAGCAGCTTTATTGGGACAGGGAAAGAGACCCAGTACTTC
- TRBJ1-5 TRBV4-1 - CASSQNLHLPGSGQPQHF TGCGCCAGCAGCCAAAACCTCCACCTACCGGGAAGCGGGCAGCCCCAGCATTTT
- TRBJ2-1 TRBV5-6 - CASSPGTASYNEQFF TGTGCCAGCAGCCCCGGGACGGCTAGCTACAATGAGCAGTTCTTC
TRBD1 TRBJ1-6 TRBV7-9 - CASSLAWQGAYNSPLHF TGTGCCAGCAGCTTAGCGTGGCAGGGGGCCTATAATTCACCCCTCCACTTT
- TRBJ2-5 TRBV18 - CASSSVQETQYF TGTGCCAGCTCATCCGTACAAGAGACCCAGTACTTC
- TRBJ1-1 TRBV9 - CASSARTTLNTEAFF TGTGCCAGCAGCGCCCGGACCACACTGAACACTGAAGCTTTCTTT
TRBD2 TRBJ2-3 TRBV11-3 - CASSIGLAKTDTQYF TGTGCCAGCAGCATTGGACTAGCGAAGACAGATACGCAGTATTTT
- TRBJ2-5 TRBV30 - CAWTPGSQTQYF TGTGCCTGGACTCCAGGGAGTCAGACCCAGTACTTC
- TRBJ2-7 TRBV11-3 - CASSLLLGRSSYEQYF TGTGCCAGCAGCTTGTTATTAGGGAGGAGCTCCTACGAGCAGTACTTC
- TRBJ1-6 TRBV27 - CASSQNLQSPLHF TGTGCCAGCAGTCAGAACCTACAGTCACCCCTCCACTTT
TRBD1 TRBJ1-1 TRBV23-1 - CASWGDRGIFMNTEAFF TGCGCCAGCTGGGGGGACAGGGGTATTTTTATGAACACTGAAGCTTTCTTT
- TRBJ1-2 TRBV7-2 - CASSFDRYGYTF TGTGCCAGCAGCTTCGACAGATATGGCTACACCTTC
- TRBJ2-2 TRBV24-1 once CATSDARLGGPGELFF TGTGCCACCAGTGACGCCCGACTAGGCGGCCCCGGGGAGCTGTTTTTT
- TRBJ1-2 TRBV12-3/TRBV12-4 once CASELGVGNGYTF TGTGCCAGCGAATTGGGCGTGGGTAATGGCTACACCTTC
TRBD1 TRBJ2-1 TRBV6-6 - CASSPGQINEQFF TGTGCCAGCAGTCCGGGACAGATCAATGAGCAGTTCTTC
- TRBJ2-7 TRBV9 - CASSAEDGYEQYF TGTGCCAGCAGCGCCGAGGATGGCTACGAGCAGTACTTC
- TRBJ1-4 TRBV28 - CASSFRGAGNEKLFF TGTGCCAGCAGTTTCCGGGGGGCCGGTAATGAAAAACTGTTTTTT
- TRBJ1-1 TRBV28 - CASSDAGAANTEAFF TGTGCCAGCAGTGATGCCGGGGCAGCGAACACTGAAGCTTTCTTT
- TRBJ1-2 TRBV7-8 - CASSLIENSGYTF TGTGCCAGCAGCTTAATCGAAAATAGTGGCTACACCTTC
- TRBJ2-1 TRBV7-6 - CASSLDSGLSSYNEQFF TGTGCCAGCAGCTTAGACAGCGGTTTGAGCTCCTACAATGAGCAGTTCTTC
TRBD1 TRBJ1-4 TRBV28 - CASSSQTGGGEKLFF TGTGCCAGCAGTTCCCAGACAGGGGGCGGTGAAAAACTGTTTTTT
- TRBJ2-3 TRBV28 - CASSRDTSTDTQYF TGTGCCAGCAGCCGGGACACAAGCACAGATACGCAGTATTTT
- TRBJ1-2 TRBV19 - CASSELRDKKNYGYTF TGTGCCAGTAGTGAACTACGGGACAAAAAAAACTATGGCTACACCTTC
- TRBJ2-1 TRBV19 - CASAFGQRAYNEQFF TGTGCCAGTGCCTTCGGGCAGCGGGCCTACAATGAGCAGTTCTTC
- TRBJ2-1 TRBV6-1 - CASSDWYEQFF TGTGCCAGCAGTGATTGGTATGAGCAGTTCTTC
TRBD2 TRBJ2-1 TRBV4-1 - CASSPVAGGPLF TGCGCCAGCAGCCCTGTAGCGGGGGGGCCTCTCTTC
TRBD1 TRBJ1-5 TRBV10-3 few CATRQGNNQPQHF TGTGCCACCAGACAGGGCAACAATCAGCCCCAGCATTTT
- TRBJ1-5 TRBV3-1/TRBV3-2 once CASSQDIQSNQPQHF TGTGCCAGCAGCCAAGATATACAGTCCAATCAGCCCCAGCATTTT
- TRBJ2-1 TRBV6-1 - CASSEALPPNEQFF TGTGCCAGCAGTGAAGCGTTACCACCCAATGAGCAGTTCTTC
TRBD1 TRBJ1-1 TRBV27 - CASREITGGYTEAFF TGTGCCAGCAGAGAAATAACAGGGGGTTACACTGAAGCTTTCTTT
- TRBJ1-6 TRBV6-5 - CAIADRFNSPLHF TGTGCCATCGCCGACAGGTTTAATTCACCCCTCCACTTT
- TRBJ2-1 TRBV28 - CASSSTGHEQFF TGTGCCAGCAGTTCGACAGGTCATGAGCAGTTCTTC
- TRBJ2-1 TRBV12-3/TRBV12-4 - CASSSGNEQFF TGTGCCAGCAGTTCGGGGAATGAGCAGTTCTTC
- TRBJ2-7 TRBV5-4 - CASSLGGRGREQYF TGTGCCAGCAGCTTGGGGGGCAGGGGAAGGGAGCAGTACTTC
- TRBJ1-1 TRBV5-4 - CASSLGGGAGTEAFF TGTGCCAGCAGCTTGGGCGGGGGCGCCGGCACTGAAGCTTTCTTT
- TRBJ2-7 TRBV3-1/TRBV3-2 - CASSREGGYEQYF TGTGCCAGCAGCCGGGAGGGGGGCTACGAGCAGTACTTC
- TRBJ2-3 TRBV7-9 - CASSLGVGVDTQYF TGTGCCAGCAGCTTAGGGGTGGGAGTAGATACGCAGTATTTT
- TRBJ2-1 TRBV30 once CACTAEEQFF TGTGCCTGCACGGCTGAGGAGCAGTTCTTC
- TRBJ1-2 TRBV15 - CATSRDQVGGSHYGYTF TGTGCCACCAGCAGAGATCAGGTGGGGGGGAGTCATTATGGCTACACCTTC
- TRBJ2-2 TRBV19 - CASSRWAKALANTGELFF TGTGCCAGTAGCCGATGGGCGAAAGCCCTCGCGAACACCGGGGAGCTGTTTTTT
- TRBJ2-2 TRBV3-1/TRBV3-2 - CASSQDQNTGELFF TGTGCCAGCAGCCAAGATCAGAACACCGGGGAGCTGTTTTTT
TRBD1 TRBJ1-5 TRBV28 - CASSFSGQSNSNQPQHF TGTGCCAGCAGTTTTTCGGGACAGAGTAATAGCAATCAGCCCCAGCATTTT